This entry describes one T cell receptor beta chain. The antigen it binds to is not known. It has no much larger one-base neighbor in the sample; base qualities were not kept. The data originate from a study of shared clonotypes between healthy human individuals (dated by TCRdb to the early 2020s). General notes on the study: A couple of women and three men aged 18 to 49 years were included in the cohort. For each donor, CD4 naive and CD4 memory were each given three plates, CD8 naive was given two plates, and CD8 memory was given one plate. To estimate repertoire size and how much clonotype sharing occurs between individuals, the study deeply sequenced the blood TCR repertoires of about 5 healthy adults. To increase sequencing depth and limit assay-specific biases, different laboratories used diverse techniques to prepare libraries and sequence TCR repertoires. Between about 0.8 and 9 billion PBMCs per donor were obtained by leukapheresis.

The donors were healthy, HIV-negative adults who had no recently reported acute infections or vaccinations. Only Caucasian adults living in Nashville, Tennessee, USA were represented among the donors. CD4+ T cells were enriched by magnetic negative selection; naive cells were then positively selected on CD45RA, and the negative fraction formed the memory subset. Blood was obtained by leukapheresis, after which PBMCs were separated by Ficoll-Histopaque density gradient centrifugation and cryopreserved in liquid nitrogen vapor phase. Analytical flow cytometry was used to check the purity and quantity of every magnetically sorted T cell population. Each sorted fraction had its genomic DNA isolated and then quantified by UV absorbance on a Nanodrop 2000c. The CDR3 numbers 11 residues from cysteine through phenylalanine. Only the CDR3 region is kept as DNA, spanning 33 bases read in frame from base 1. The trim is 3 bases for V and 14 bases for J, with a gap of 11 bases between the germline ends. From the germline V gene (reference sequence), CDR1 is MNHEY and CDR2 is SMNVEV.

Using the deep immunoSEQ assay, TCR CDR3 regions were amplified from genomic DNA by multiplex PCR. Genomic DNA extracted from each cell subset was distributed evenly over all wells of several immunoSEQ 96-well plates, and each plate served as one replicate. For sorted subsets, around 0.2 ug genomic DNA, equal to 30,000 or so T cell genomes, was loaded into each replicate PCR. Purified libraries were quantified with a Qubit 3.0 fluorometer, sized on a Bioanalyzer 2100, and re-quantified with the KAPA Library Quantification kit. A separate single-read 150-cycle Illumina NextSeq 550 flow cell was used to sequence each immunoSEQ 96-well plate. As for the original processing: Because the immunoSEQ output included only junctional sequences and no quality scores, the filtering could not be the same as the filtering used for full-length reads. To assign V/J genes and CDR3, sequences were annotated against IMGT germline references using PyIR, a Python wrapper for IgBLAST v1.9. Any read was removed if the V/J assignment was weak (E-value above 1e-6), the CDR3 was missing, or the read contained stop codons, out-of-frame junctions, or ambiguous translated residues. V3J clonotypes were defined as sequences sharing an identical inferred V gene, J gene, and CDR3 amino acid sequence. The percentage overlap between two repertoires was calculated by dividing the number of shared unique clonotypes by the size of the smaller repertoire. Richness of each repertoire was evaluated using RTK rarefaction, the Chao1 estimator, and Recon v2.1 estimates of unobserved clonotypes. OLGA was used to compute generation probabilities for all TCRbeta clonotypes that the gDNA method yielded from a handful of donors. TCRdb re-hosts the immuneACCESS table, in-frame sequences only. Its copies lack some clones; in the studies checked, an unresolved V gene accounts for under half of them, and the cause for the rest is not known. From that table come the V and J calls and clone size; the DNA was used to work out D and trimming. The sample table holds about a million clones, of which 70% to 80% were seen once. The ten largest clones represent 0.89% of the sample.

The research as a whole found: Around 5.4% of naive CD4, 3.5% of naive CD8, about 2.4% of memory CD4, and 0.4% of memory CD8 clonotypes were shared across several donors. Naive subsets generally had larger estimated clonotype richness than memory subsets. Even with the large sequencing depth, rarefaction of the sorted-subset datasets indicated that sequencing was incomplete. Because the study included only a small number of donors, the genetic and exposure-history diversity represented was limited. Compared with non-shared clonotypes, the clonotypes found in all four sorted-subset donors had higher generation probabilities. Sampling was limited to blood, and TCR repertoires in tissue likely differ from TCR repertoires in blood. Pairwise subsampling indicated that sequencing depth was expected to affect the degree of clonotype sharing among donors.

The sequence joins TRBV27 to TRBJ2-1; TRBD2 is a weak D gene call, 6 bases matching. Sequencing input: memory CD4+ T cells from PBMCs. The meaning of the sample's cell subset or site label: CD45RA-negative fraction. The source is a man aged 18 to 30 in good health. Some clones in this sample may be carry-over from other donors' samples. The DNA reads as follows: TGTGCCAGCAGTTTCGGGGGAAGGGAGTTCTTC. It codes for CASSFGGREFF.